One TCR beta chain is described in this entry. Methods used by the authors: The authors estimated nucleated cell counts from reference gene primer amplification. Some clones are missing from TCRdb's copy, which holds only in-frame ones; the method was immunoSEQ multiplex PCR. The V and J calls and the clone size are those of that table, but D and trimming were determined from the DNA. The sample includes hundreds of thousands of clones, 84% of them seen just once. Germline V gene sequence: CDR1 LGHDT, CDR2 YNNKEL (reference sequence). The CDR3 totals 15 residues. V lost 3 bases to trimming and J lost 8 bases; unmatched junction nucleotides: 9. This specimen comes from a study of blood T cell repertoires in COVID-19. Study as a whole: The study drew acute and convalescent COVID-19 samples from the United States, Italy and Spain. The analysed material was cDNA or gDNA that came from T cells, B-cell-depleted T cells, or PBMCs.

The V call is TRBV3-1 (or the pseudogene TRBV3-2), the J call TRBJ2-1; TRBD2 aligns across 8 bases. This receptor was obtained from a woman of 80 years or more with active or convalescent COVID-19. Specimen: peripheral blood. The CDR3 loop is CASSQVIAGFDEQFF. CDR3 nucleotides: TGTGCCAGCAGCCAGGTAATAGCGGGGTTCGATGAGCAGTTCTTC.